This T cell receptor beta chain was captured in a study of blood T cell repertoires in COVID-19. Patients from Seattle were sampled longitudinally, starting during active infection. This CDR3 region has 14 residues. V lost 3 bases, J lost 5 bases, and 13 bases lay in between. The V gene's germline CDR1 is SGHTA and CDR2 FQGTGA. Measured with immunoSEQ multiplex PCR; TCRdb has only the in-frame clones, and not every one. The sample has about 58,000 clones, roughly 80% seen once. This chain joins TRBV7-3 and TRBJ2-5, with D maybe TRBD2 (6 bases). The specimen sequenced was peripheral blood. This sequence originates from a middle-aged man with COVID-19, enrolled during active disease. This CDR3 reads CASSLDPGGETQYF. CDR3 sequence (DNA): TGTGCCAGCAGCTTGGATCCCGGGGGTGAGACCCAGTACTTC.